This T cell receptor (beta chain) was identified in a study of blood T cell repertoires in COVID-19. Study in general: Acute and convalescent COVID-19 specimens originated in the United States, Italy and Spain. T cells, B-cell-depleted T cells, or PBMCs provided the cDNA or gDNA that served as material.

Authors' methods: Quantification of nucleated cells was approximated via reference gene primer amplification. Generated by immunoSEQ multiplex PCR, the TCRdb table keeps only in-frame clones and is missing some. The V and J calls and clone size were taken over from that table, and D and trimming were inferred from the DNA. The sample records about 130,000 clones, roughly three quarters being singletons. This CDR3 region has 18 residues. The V end was cut by 1 base, the J end by 0 bases, with 18 bases between. Germline V gives CDR1 KGHSH, CDR2 LQKENI. What was sequenced was peripheral blood. The chain has TRBV18 and TRBJ2-5; D may be TRBD2 (5 bases). The TCR sequence derives from a man older than 75 with acute or convalescent COVID-19. The CDR3 reads CASSPRVGGSRYQETQYF. The CDR3 nucleotides read TGTGCCAGCTCACCACGTGTCGGAGGAAGTCGGTACCAAGAGACCCAGTACTTC.